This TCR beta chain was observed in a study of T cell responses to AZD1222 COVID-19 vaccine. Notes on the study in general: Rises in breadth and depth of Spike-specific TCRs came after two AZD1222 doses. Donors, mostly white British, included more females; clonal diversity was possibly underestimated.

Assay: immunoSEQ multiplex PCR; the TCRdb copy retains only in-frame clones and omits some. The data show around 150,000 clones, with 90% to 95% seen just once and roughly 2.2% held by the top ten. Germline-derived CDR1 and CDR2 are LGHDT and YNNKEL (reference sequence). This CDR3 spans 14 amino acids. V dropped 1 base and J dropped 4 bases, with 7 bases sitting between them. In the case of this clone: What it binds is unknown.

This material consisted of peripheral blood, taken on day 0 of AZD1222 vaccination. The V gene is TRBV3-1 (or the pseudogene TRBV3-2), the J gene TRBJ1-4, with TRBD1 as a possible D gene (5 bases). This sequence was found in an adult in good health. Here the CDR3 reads CASSQGDYNEKLFF. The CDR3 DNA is TGTGCCAGCAGCCAAGGGGACTATAATGAAAAACTGTTTTTT.